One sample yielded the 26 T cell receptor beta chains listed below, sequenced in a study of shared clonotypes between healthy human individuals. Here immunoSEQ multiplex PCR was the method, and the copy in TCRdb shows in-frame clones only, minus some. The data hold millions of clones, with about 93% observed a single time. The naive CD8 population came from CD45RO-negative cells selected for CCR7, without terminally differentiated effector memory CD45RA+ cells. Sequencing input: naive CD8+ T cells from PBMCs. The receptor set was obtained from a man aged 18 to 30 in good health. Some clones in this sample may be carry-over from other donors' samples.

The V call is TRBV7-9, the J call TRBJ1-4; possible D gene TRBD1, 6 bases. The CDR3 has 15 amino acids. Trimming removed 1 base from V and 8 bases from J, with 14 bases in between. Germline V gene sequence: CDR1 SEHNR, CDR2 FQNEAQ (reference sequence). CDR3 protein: CASSLGATQGEKLFF. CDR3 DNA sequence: TGTGCCAGCAGCTTAGGCGCCACGCAGGGGGAAAAACTGTTTTTT.

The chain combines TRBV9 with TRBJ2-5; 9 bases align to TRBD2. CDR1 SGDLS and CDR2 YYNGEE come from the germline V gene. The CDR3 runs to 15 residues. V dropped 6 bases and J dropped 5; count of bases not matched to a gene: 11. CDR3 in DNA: TGTGCCAGCAATATGGGCGGGAGGGCCCCTGAGACCCAGTACTTC. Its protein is CASNMGGRAPETQYF.

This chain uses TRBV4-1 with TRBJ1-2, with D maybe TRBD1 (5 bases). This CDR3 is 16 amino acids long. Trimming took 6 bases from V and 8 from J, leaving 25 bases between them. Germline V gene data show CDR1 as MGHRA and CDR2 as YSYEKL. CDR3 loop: CASSPHTRGRSDGYTF. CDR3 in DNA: TGCGCCAGCAGTCCACACACGAGGGGCCGGTCTGACGGCTACACCTTC.

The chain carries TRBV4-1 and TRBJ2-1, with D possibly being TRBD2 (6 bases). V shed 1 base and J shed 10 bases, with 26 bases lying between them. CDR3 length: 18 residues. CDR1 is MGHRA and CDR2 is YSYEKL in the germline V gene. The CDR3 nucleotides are TGCGCCAGCAGCCAAGTTCGGCATGATGTCGGGAGACCGGTGGAGCAGTTCTTC. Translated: CASSQVRHDVGRPVEQFF.

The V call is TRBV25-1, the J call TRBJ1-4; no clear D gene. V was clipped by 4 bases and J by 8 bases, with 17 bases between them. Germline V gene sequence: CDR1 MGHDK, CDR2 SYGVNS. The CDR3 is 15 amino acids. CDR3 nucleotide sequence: TGTGCCAGCAGTGGTTCCGGAGGGTCACCGGAAAAACTGTTTTTT. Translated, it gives CASSGSGGSPEKLFF. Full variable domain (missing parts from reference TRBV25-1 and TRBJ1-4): EADIYQTPRYLVIGTGKKITLECSQTMGHDKMYWYQQDPGMELHLIHYSYGVNSTEKGDLSSESTVSRIRTEHFPLTLESARPSHTSQYLCASSGSGGSPEKLFFGSGTQLSVL.

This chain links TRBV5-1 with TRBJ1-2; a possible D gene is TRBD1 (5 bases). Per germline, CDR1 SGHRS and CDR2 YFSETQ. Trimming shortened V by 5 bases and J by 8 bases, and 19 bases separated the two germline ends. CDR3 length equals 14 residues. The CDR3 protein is CASRPGTALWGYTF. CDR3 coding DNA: TGCGCCAGCAGGCCTGGGACCGCCCTTTGGGGCTACACCTTC. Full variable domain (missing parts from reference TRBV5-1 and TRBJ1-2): KAGVTQTPRYLIKTRGQQVTLSCSPISGHRSVSWYQQTPGQGLQFLFEYFSETQRNKGNFPGRFSGRQFSNSRSEMNVSTLELGDSALYLCASRPGTALWGYTFGSGTRLTVV.

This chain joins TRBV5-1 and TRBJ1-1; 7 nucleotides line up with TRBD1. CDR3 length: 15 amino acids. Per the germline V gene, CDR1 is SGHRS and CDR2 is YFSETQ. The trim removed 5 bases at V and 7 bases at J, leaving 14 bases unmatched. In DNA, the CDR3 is TGCGCCAGCAGGCCCAACAGGGGCCCAGCGGGTGAAGCTTTCTTT. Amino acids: CASRPNRGPAGEAFF.

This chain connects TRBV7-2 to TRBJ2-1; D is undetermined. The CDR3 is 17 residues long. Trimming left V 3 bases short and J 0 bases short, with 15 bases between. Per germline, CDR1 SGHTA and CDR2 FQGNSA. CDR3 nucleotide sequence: TGTGCCAGCAGCTTGTTAGGACGGGCCAGCTCCTACAATGAGCAGTTCTTC. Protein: CASSLLGRASSYNEQFF. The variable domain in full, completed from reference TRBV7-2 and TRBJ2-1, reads GAGVSQSPSNKVTEKGKDVELRCDPISGHTALYWYRQSLGQGLEFLIYFQGNSAPDKSGLPSDRFSAERTGGSVSTLTIQRTQQEDSAVYLCASSLLGRASSYNEQFFGPGTRLTVL.

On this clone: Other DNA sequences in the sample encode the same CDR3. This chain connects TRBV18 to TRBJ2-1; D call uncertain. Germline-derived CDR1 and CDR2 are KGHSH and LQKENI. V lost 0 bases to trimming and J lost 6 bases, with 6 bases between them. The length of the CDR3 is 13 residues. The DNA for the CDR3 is TGTGCCAGCTCACCACCGGGCAGCAATGAGCAGTTCTTC. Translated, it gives CASSPPGSNEQFF.

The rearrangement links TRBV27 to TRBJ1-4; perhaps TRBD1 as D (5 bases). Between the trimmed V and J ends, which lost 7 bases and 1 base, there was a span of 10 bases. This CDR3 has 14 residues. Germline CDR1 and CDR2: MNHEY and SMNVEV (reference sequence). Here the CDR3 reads CASTLTGTNEKLFF. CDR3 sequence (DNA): TGTGCCAGCACGCTCACAGGAACTAATGAAAAACTGTTTTTT. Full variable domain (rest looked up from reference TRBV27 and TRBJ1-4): EAQVTQNPRYLITVTGKKLTVTCSQNMNHEYMSWYRQDPGLGLRQIYYSMNVEVTDKGDVPEGYKVSRKEKRNFPLILESPSPNQTSLYFCASTLTGTNEKLFFGSGTQLSVL.

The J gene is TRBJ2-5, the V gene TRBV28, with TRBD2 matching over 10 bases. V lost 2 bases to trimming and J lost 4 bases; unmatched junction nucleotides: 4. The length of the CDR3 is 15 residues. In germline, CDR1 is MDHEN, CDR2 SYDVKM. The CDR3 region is CASSLPSGGGETQYF. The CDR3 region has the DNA TGTGCCAGCAGTTTACCTAGCGGGGGCGGAGAGACCCAGTACTTC.

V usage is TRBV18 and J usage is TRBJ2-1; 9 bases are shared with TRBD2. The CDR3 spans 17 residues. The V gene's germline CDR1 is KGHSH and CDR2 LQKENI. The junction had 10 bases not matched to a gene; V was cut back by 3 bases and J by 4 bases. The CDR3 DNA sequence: TGTGCCAGCTCACCCTCCCCGGGACTAGCCGAATACAATGAGCAGTTCTTC. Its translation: CASSPSPGLAEYNEQFF. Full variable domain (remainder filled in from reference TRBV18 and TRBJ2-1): NAGVMQNPRHLVRRRGQEARLRCSPMKGHSHVYWYRQLPEEGLKFMVYLQKENIIDESGMPKERFSAEFPKEGPSILRIQQVVRGDSAAYFCASSPSPGLAEYNEQFFGPGTRLTVL.

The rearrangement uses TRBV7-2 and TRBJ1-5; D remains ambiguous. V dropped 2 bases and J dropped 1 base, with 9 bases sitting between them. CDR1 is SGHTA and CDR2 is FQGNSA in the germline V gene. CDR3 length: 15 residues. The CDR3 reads CASSLLAGSNQPQHF. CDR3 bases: TGTGCCAGCAGCTTACTGGCGGGAAGCAATCAGCCCCAGCATTTT.

The CDR3 protein is CASSSGLAQYF. CDR3 sequence (DNA): TGTGCCAGCAGTTCAGGACTCGCTCAGTACTTC. The chain employs TRBV27 and TRBJ2-7, with D maybe TRBD2 (5 bases). The CDR3 sequence is 11 residues long. V gave up 4 bases and J gave up 10 bases, with 11 bases separating them. Looked up from germline, CDR1 is MNHEY and CDR2 is SMNVEV (reference sequence).

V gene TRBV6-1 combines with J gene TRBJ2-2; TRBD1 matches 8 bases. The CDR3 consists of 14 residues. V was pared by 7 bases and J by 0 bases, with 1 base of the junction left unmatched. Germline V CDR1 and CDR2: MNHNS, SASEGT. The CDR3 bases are TGTGCCAGCATGACAGGGGCGAACACCGGGGAGCTGTTTTTT. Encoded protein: CASMTGANTGELFF.

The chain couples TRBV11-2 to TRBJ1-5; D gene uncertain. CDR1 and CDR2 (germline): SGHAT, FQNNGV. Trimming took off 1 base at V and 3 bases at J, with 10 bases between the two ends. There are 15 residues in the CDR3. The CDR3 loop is CASSLVVTHNQPQHF. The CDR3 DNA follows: TGTGCCAGCAGCTTAGTGGTGACACACAATCAGCCCCAGCATTTT.

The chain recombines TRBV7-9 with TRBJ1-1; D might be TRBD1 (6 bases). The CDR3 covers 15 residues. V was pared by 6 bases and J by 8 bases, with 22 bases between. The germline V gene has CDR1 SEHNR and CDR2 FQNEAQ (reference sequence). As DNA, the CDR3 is TGTGCCAGCAGTCATTCGGGACGGGGGGCCTGGGAAGCTTTCTTT. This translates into CASSHSGRGAWEAFF.

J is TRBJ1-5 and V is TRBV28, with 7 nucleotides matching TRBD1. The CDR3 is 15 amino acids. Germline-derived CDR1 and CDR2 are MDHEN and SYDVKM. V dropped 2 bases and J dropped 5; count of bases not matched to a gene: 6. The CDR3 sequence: CASSLDRAPHQPQHF. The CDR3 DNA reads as TGTGCCAGCAGTTTAGACAGGGCCCCCCATCAGCCCCAGCATTTT.

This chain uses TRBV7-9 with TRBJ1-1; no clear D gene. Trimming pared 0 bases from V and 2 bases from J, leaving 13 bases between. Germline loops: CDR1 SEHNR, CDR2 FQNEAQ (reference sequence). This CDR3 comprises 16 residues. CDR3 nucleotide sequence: TGTGCCAGCAGCTTAGCGGGGAGCGGACCTAACACTGAAGCTTTCTTT. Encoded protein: CASSLAGSGPNTEAFF. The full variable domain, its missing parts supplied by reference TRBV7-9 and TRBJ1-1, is DTGVSQNPRHKITKRGQNVTFRCDPISEHNRLYWYRQTLGQGPEFLTYFQNEAQLEKSRLLSDRFSAERPKGSFSTLEIQRTEQGDSAMYLCASSLAGSGPNTEAFFGQGTRLTVV.

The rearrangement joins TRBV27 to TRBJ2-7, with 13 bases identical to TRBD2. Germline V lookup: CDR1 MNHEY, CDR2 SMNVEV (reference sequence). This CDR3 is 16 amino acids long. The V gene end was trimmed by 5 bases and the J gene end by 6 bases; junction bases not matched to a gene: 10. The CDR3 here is CASSPSRGLAGTEQYF. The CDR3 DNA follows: TGTGCCAGCAGTCCCAGCCGGGGACTAGCGGGGACCGAGCAGTACTTC.

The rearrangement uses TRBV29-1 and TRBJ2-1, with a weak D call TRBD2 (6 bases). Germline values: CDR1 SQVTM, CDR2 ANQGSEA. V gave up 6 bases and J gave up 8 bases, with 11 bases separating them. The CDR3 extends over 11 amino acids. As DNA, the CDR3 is TGCAGCGTAGGAGGGTCGGATGAGCAGTTCTTC. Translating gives CSVGGSDEQFF.

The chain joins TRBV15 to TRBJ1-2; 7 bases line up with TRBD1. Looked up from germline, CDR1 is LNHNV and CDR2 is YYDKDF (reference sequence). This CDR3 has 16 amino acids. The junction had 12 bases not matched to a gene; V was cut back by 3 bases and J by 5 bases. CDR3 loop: CATSSPSAGTAYGYTF. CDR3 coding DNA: TGTGCCACCAGCAGTCCCTCGGCGGGGACAGCTTATGGCTACACCTTC.

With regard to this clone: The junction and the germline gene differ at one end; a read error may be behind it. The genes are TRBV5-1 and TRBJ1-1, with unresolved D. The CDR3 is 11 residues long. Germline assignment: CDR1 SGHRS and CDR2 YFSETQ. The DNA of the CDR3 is TGCGCCAGCAGCTTGGGTCATGAATCTTTCTTT. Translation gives CASSLGHESFF.

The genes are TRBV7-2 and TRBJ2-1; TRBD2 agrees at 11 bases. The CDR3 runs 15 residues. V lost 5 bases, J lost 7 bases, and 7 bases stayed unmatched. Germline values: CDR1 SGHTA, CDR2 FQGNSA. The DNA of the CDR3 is TGTGCCAGCAGCATCACTAGCGGGAGTGAGAATGAGCAGTTCTTC. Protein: CASSITSGSENEQFF.

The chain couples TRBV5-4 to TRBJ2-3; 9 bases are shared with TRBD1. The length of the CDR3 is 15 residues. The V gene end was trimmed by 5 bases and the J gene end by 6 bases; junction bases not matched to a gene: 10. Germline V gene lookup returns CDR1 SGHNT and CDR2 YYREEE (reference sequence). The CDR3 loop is CASSLDRGIGDTQYF. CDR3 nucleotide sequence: TGTGCCAGCAGTCTCGACAGGGGGATTGGGGATACGCAGTATTTT.

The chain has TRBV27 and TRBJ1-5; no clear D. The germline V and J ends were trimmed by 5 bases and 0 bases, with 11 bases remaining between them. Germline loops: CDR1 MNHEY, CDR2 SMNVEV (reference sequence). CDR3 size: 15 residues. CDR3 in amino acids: CASSPLQDSNQPQHF. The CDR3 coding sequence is TGTGCCAGCAGTCCCTTGCAGGATAGCAATCAGCCCCAGCATTTT.